This TCR beta chain was profiled in a study of cytomegalovirus exposure and HLA in healthy donors. Study context: Around 87 million unique TCRs, all from HLA-typed donors, were included in an early release of the data.

The V gene's germline CDR1 is ENHRY and CDR2 SYGVKD. The CDR3 consists of 17 residues. The J segment lost 6 bases and the V segment lost 0 bases, leaving 9 bases of the junction unmatched. 60 Vbeta and 13 Jbeta primers were used in PCR. The assay was immunoSEQ multiplex PCR, and TCRdb's table has in-frame clones only and misses some. The sample comprises roughly 130,000 clones, roughly 76% of which are singletons, and 1.3% rests with the top ten. Study-level points and caveats: Within the data, a cluster of highly shared sequence variants was likely a sequencing artifact. TCR beta V- and J-gene trimming, according to a later analysis, was linked to a missense DCLRE1C variant.

A note on this clone: Its antigen remains unknown.

This receptor was identified in a middle-aged woman in good health and CMV-seronegative. This chain connects TRBV10-3 to TRBJ2-2, with 8 bases that match TRBD1. The sequenced material came from PBMCs. CDR3 sequence: CAISESDRARVPGELFF. In nucleotides, the CDR3 is TGTGCCATCAGTGAGTCGGACAGGGCAAGAGTACCCGGGGAGCTGTTTTTT.